The 10 T cell receptor beta chains reported below all come from one sample, sequenced in a study of molecular identifiers for immune sequencing clone quantification. A single record per CDR3 protein comes from TCRdb applying MiXCR to the PCR reads. The data hold some 97,000 distinct CDR3 sequences, with 24% observed a single time. The sample was naive CD8+ T cells from blood, with Jurkat cell RNA spiked in. As for subset: FACS-sorted CD8+CD4-CCR7+CD45RA+ naive T cells. The receptors derive from a human donor in good health. Some libraries in this study had Jurkat cell RNA spiked in.

CDR3 region: CSVLTSYEQYF. The CDR3, as DNA: TGCAGCGTTCTAACCTCCTACGAGCAGTACTTC. The chain has TRBV29-1 and TRBJ2-7; D is undetermined. The V gene lost 5 bases and the J gene lost 0 bases, with 5 bases spanning the gap. CDR3 size: 11 residues. CDR1 is SQVTM and CDR2 is ANQGSEA in the germline V gene.

The gene calls are TRBV20-1 and TRBJ1-3; D call uncertain. The CDR3 sequence is 12 residues long. Trimming shortened V by 7 bases and J by 1 base, and 8 bases separated the two germline ends. Germline V lookup: CDR1 DFQATT, CDR2 SNEGSKA (reference sequence). The CDR3 DNA is TGCAGTGTGTCGGATTCTGGAAACACCATATATTTT. It is translated as CSVSDSGNTIYF.

This clonotype was detected ten times or more. The gene calls are TRBV4-1 and TRBJ2-7; 8 bases are a match to TRBD1. V shed 2 bases, J shed 1 base, and the junction held 4 bases outside the gene matches. Germline values: CDR1 MGHRA, CDR2 YSYEKL. The CDR3 consists of 15 residues. The CDR3, as DNA: TGCGCCAGCAGCCAAATTAGGACAGGGTCCTACGAGCAGTACTTC. Translating gives CASSQIRTGSYEQYF.

Many counts were recorded for this clonotype. V gene TRBV5-5 combines with J gene TRBJ2-3, with a tentative D call TRBD2 (7 bases). Trimming shortened V by 4 bases and J by 2 bases, and 17 bases separated the two germline ends. Germline lookup yields CDR1 SGHKS and CDR2 YYEKEE (reference sequence). CDR3 length: 16 amino acids. Here the CDR3 DNA reads TGTGCCAGCAGCCAAGGGGCGGGGGCCCCCACAGATACGCAGTATTTT. It yields the protein CASSQGAGAPTDTQYF.

This clonotype was found a few times. The CDR3 is CAKYTNPPRSNTEAFF. The CDR3 nucleotides are TGTGCCAAGTATACCAACCCCCCTCGATCGAACACTGAAGCTTTCTTT. This chain connects TRBV19 to TRBJ1-1; D unresolved. V was clipped by 10 bases and J by 1 base, with 22 bases between them. The CDR3 has 16 amino acids. Per the germline V gene, CDR1 is LNHDA and CDR2 is SQIVND (reference sequence).

Worth noting for this clonotype: This could be a read error, since a much larger clone is one nucleotide away. This CDR3 reads CASSLDPRPYERYF. CDR3 in DNA: TGTGCCAGCAGCTTAGATCCCCGACCCTACGAGCGGTACTTC. The chain employs TRBV7-9 and TRBJ2-7; no firm D call. Germline CDR1 is SEHNR and CDR2 is FQNEAQ (reference sequence). CDR3 length: 14 residues.

The V and J genes are TRBV2 and TRBJ2-1; D gene uncertain. V lost 1 base to trimming and J lost 5 bases, with 3 bases between them. The CDR3 runs 12 residues. Germline assignment: CDR1 SNHLY and CDR2 FYNNEI. Here the CDR3 reads CASSEGNNEQFF. CDR3 in DNA: TGTGCCAGCAGTGAAGGGAACAATGAGCAGTTCTTC.

This clonotype was recorded at least ten times. The V and J genes are TRBV27 and TRBJ2-2; D ambiguous. Germline V gene lookup returns CDR1 MNHEY and CDR2 SMNVEV (reference sequence). CDR3 length: 16 residues. Trimming shortened V by 10 bases and J by 1 base, and 19 bases separated the two germline ends. In DNA, the CDR3 is TGTGCCACCGCAACGTCCCAGCCTTTGAACACCGGGGAGCTGTTTTTT. It yields the protein CATATSQPLNTGELFF.

Worth noting for this clonotype: A much larger clone differs by one base, so this may be a read error. Since no conserved phenylalanine or tryptophan closes the CDR3, a read error is the likely cause. The rearrangement links TRBV6-2 or TRBV6-3 to TRBJ2-5, with D uncertain. Germline values: CDR1 MNHEY, CDR2 SVGEGT. This CDR3 comprises 14 residues. Between the trimmed V and J ends, which lost 2 bases and 1 base, there was a span of 8 bases. CDR3 bases: TGTGCCAGCAGTTACGTGGAATTCCAAGAGACCCAGTACCTC. The encoded protein is CASSYVEFQETQYL.

This clonotype was counted between two and nine times. This CDR3 reads CASSLGTSGSTDTQYF. CDR3 bases: TGTGCCAGCAGCTTGGGGACTAGCGGCAGCACAGATACGCAGTATTTT. This sequence joins TRBV11-3 and TRBJ2-3; TRBD2 aligns across 11 bases. This CDR3 has 16 residues. Germline V gene sequence: CDR1 SGHNT, CDR2 YENEEA. Germline trimming cut 3 bases from V and 0 bases from J; bases unmatched to any gene: 2. The full variable domain, in which reference TRBV11-3 and TRBJ2-3 provide the parts outside the CDR3, is EAGVVQSPRYKIIEKKQPVAFWCNPISGHNTLYWYLQNLGQGPELLIRYENEEAVDDSQLPKDRFSAERLKGVDSTLKIQPAELGDSAVYLCASSLGTSGSTDTQYFGPGTRLTVL.